These T cell receptor beta chains were read from a single sample in a study of blood T cell repertoires in COVID-19. This table comes from immunoSEQ multiplex PCR, and its TCRdb copy is limited to in-frame clones, with some not included. The sample includes about 64,000 clones, more than 75% of them seen just once. The sample comprised peripheral blood. These receptors came from a human donor in a cohort sampled during active COVID-19. The CDR3 runs from the conserved cysteine through the conserved F or W. Fields, in order: V gene, clone size, D gene, J gene, CDR3 protein, CDR3 DNA. The D gene is left open where the match is weak. Rows may omit the clone size; those that give it use once, few, many or a size class.

V: TRBV7-2; size: once; D: TRBD2; J: TRBJ2-3; CDR3: CASSAGLAGDTQYF; DNA: TGTGCCAGCAGCGCGGGACTAGCGGGAGATACGCAGTATTTT
V: TRBV4-3; size: .; D: .; J: TRBJ2-1; CDR3: CASSHGAGSSYNEQFF; DNA: TGCGCCAGCAGCCACGGGGCGGGATCGAGCTACAATGAGCAGTTCTTC
V: TRBV7-8; size: .; D: .; J: TRBJ1-1; CDR3: CASSLETAGTEAFF; DNA: TGTGCCAGCAGCTTAGAAACCGCAGGCACTGAAGCTTTCTTT
V: TRBV7-2; size: .; D: .; J: TRBJ2-1; CDR3: CASSSTPVNEQFF; DNA: TGTGCCAGCAGCTCTACGCCCGTCAATGAGCAGTTCTTC
V: TRBV24-1; size: .; D: .; J: TRBJ1-1; CDR3: CATTGNSEAFF; DNA: TGTGCCACCACAGGGAACTCTGAAGCTTTCTTT
V: TRBV12-5; size: .; D: .; J: TRBJ2-2; CDR3: CASGLDRVLNTGELFF; DNA: TGTGCTAGTGGTTTGGACAGGGTTCTAAACACCGGGGAGCTGTTTTTT
V: TRBV7-2; size: .; D: .; J: TRBJ2-2; CDR3: CASSSPNTGELFF; DNA: TGTGCCAGCAGCTCCCCAAACACCGGGGAGCTGTTTTTT
V: TRBV19; size: .; D: TRBD1; J: TRBJ1-6; CDR3: CASCQGVSNSPLHF; DNA: TGTGCCAGCTGCCAGGGGGTCAGCAATTCACCCCTCCACTTT
V: TRBV4-3; size: .; D: TRBD2; J: TRBJ2-7; CDR3: CASSQENSGSSYEQYF; DNA: TGCGCCAGCAGCCAAGAAAATAGCGGGAGCTCCTACGAGCAGTACTTC
V: TRBV19; size: .; D: .; J: TRBJ1-1; CDR3: CASSIVVNTEAFF; DNA: TGTGCCAGTAGTATCGTCGTGAACACTGAAGCTTTCTTT
V: TRBV2; size: .; D: .; J: TRBJ2-3; CDR3: CASSEATDTQYF; DNA: TGTGCCAGCAGTGAGGCCACAGATACGCAGTATTTT
V: TRBV7-9; size: .; D: TRBD1; J: TRBJ2-7; CDR3: CASSLARFGQGGKDEQYF; DNA: TGTGCCAGCAGCTTAGCGAGATTTGGACAGGGGGGAAAGGACGAGCAGTACTTC
V: TRBV9; size: .; D: .; J: TRBJ1-5; CDR3: CASSVSGGNQPQHF; DNA: TGTGCCAGCAGCGTATCCGGGGGCAATCAGCCCCAGCATTTT
V: TRBV7-6; size: .; D: .; J: TRBJ2-5; CDR3: CASSLDRVETQYF; DNA: TGTGCCAGCAGCTTAGACAGGGTTGAGACCCAGTACTTC
V: TRBV28; size: .; D: TRBD2; J: TRBJ2-4; CDR3: CASSSIGGTSGFTKNIQYF; DNA: TGTGCCAGCAGTTCTATAGGGGGGACTAGCGGGTTTACCAAAAACATTCAGTACTTC
V: TRBV12-3/TRBV12-4; size: .; D: .; J: TRBJ2-2; CDR3: CASSFRGTGELFF; DNA: TGTGCCAGCAGTTTTAGGGGCACCGGGGAGCTGTTTTTT
V: TRBV20-1; size: .; D: .; J: TRBJ2-5; CDR3: CSAQRGTQYF; DNA: TGCAGTGCCCAACGGGGGACCCAGTACTTC
V: TRBV27; size: .; D: TRBD2; J: TRBJ2-2; CDR3: CASSLSVPGLAYNTGELFF; DNA: TGTGCCAGCAGTTTATCGGTCCCGGGACTAGCTTATAACACCGGGGAGCTGTTTTTT
V: TRBV7-9; size: .; D: .; J: TRBJ1-1; CDR3: CASSLTRDTEAFF; DNA: TGTGCCAGCAGCTTAACCAGGGATACTGAAGCTTTCTTT
V: TRBV7-9; size: .; D: .; J: TRBJ2-7; CDR3: CALASSSYEQYF; DNA: TGTGCCCTGGCATCCTCCTCCTACGAGCAGTACTTC
V: TRBV12-5; size: .; D: TRBD1; J: TRBJ1-2; CDR3: CASGLVQGGSNLSGYTF; DNA: TGTGCTAGTGGTTTGGTACAGGGGGGGTCCAACCTGTCCGGCTACACCTTC
V: TRBV4-2; size: .; D: .; J: TRBJ2-1; CDR3: CASSQVVDSYNEQFF; DNA: TGTGCCAGCAGCCAAGTTGTAGACTCCTACAATGAGCAGTTCTTC
V: TRBV7-2; size: few; D: TRBD1; J: TRBJ1-6; CDR3: CASSLLPRGISSPLHF; DNA: TGTGCCAGCAGCTTACTCCCCAGGGGGATAAGTTCACCCCTCCACTTT
V: TRBV7-3; size: .; D: TRBD2; J: TRBJ2-1; CDR3: CASSLRPSGSVAEQFF; DNA: TGTGCCAGCAGCTTAAGGCCTAGCGGGAGCGTTGCTGAGCAGTTCTTC
V: TRBV27; size: once; D: TRBD2; J: TRBJ2-7; CDR3: CASSDWASGYSYEQYF; DNA: TGTGCCAGCAGTGATTGGGCTAGCGGGTACTCCTACGAGCAGTACTTC
V: TRBV7-2; size: .; D: TRBD1; J: TRBJ2-1; CDR3: CASSYTGGRGNEQFF; DNA: TGTGCCAGCAGCTACACAGGGGGTAGGGGCAATGAGCAGTTCTTC
V: TRBV27; size: .; D: TRBD1; J: TRBJ1-6; CDR3: CASSLRDRGLEGYNSPLHF; DNA: TGTGCCAGCAGTCTCCGGGACAGGGGACTTGAAGGGTATAATTCACCCCTCCACTTT
V: TRBV29-1; size: .; D: TRBD2; J: TRBJ2-1; CDR3: CSTPWAGGSSYNEQFF; DNA: TGCAGCACACCCTGGGCGGGCGGGAGCTCCTACAATGAGCAGTTCTTC
V: TRBV19; size: .; D: .; J: TRBJ1-5; CDR3: CATRVSGGDNQPQHF; DNA: TGTGCCACCAGGGTGTCCGGGGGGGACAATCAGCCCCAGCATTTT
V: TRBV21-1; size: .; D: .; J: TRBJ1-6; CDR3: CASSKKGERTVHSPLHF; DNA: TGTGCCAGCAGCAAAAAAGGAGAGAGGACTGTACATTCACCCCTCCACTTT
V: TRBV6-5; size: .; D: .; J: TRBJ1-1; CDR3: CASSPDRLDTEAFF; DNA: TGTGCCAGCAGTCCAGACAGGTTGGACACTGAAGCTTTCTTT
V: TRBV6-5; size: .; D: .; J: TRBJ2-5; CDR3: CASSSGWLRQETQYF; DNA: TGTGCCAGCAGTTCAGGGTGGCTACGGCAAGAGACCCAGTACTTC
V: TRBV18; size: .; D: .; J: TRBJ2-7; CDR3: CASSPDSPYEQYF; DNA: TGTGCCAGCTCACCAGATAGCCCCTACGAGCAGTACTTC
V: TRBV28; size: once; D: .; J: TRBJ2-6; CDR3: CASSFSAVSGANVLTF; DNA: TGTGCCAGCAGTTTCTCGGCGGTCTCTGGGGCCAACGTCCTGACTTTC
V: TRBV5-1; size: once; D: TRBD1; J: TRBJ1-4; CDR3: CASSRTTGTGGEKLFF; DNA: TGCGCCAGCAGCCGTACAACTGGGACAGGGGGTGAAAAACTGTTTTTT
V: TRBV6-1; size: .; D: .; J: TRBJ1-2; CDR3: CASSEGGLSYGYTF; DNA: TGTGCCAGCAGTGAAGGGGGACTGAGTTATGGCTACACCTTC
V: TRBV6-2/TRBV6-3; size: .; D: .; J: TRBJ2-7; CDR3: CASSTTGSQLGEQYF; DNA: TGTGCCAGCAGTACAACAGGGTCCCAACTTGGGGAGCAGTACTTC
V: TRBV12-2; size: .; D: .; J: TRBJ1-1; CDR3: CASRLTTNTEAFF; DNA: TGTGCAAGTCGCTTAACTACGAACACTGAAGCTTTCTTT
V: TRBV28; size: .; D: TRBD1; J: TRBJ2-7; CDR3: CASSRLGQGSYEQYF; DNA: TGTGCCAGCAGTCGCCTGGGACAGGGTAGCTACGAGCAGTACTTC
V: TRBV24-1; size: once; D: .; J: TRBJ2-7; CDR3: CATSRTGSEQYF; DNA: TGTGCCACCAGCAGGACGGGGAGCGAGCAGTACTTC
V: TRBV2; size: .; D: .; J: TRBJ2-6; CDR3: CAIAHLSGANVLTF; DNA: TGTGCCATCGCGCATCTATCTGGGGCCAACGTCCTGACTTTC
V: TRBV18; size: once; D: .; J: TRBJ1-1; CDR3: CASSPPQGFDAFF; DNA: TGTGCCAGCTCACCACCGCAGGGGTTCGATGCTTTCTTT
V: TRBV7-2; size: .; D: .; J: TRBJ2-7; CDR3: CASSLGGSEQYF; DNA: TGTGCCAGCAGCTTAGGAGGATCCGAGCAGTACTTC
V: TRBV15; size: .; D: TRBD2; J: TRBJ2-5; CDR3: CATSRVAGGPGETQYF; DNA: TGTGCCACCAGCAGAGTAGCGGGAGGGCCTGGGGAGACCCAGTACTTC
V: TRBV7-6; size: once; D: TRBD2; J: TRBJ2-3; CDR3: CASSSRTSGPYTDTQYF; DNA: TGTGCCAGCAGCTCTCGGACTAGCGGGCCTTACACAGATACGCAGTATTTT